What follows are 24 T cell receptor beta chains derived from one specimen sequenced in a study of blood T cells in healthy people across ages. Primers used in a second PCR of roughly 7 to 11 cycles were a sample-barcoded 5' primer and a J-beta primer mix. TCRdb analysed the 5' RACE reads with MiXCR anew, one entry per CDR3 protein. Here the sample spans about 780,000 distinct CDR3 sequences, 62% being singletons. Sequences were obtained from blood. The receptor set was obtained from a man aged 30-40 years in good health.

This clonotype was counted only a few times. The chain recombines TRBV20-1 with TRBJ1-4; 7 nucleotides align to TRBD1. Trimming took 1 base from V and 1 from J; bases not matched to a gene: 6. The CDR3 is made up of 16 amino acids. Looked up from germline, CDR1 is DFQATT and CDR2 is SNEGSKA (reference sequence). The CDR3 sequence: CSARAPNRGTNEKLFF. CDR3 sequence (DNA): TGCAGTGCTAGAGCACCAAACAGGGGAACTAATGAAAAACTGTTTTTT.

The chain is built from TRBV20-1 and TRBJ2-5; D is perhaps TRBD1 or TRBD2 (5 bases each). The germline gives CDR1 DFQATT, CDR2 SNEGSKA (reference sequence). The CDR3 loop spans 13 amino acids. CDR3: CSSEGQRQETQYF. The CDR3 bases are TGCAGCTCCGAGGGGCAGCGTCAAGAGACCCAGTACTTC.

The chain employs TRBV27 and TRBJ2-7, with 9 bases aligning to TRBD1. The germline V gene encodes CDR1 MNHEY and CDR2 SMNVEV (reference sequence). V was pared by 6 bases and J by 5 bases, with 11 bases of the junction left unmatched. The CDR3 totals 15 residues. CDR3 amino acids: CASSTPGDRADEQYF. The CDR3 DNA follows: TGTGCCAGCAGCACACCCGGGGACAGGGCGGACGAGCAGTACTTC.

This clonotype was observed a few times. The V call is TRBV7-9, the J call TRBJ1-2, with 8 bases matching TRBD1. The germline CDR1 and CDR2 sequences are SEHNR and FQNEAQ (reference sequence). After removal of 4 bases from V and 5 bases from J, the junction contained 3 bases not matched to a gene. The CDR3 totals 13 residues. CDR3 amino acids: CASSSYRGYGYTF. The CDR3 DNA follows: TGTGCCAGCAGCTCTTACAGGGGGTATGGCTACACCTTC.

The chain links TRBV7-8 to TRBJ2-3; tentative D call: TRBD2 (7 bases). Deletions cut 2 bases from V and 0 bases from J, with 12 bases between. The CDR3 covers 16 residues. In germline, CDR1 is SGHVS, CDR2 FQNEAQ. CDR3 DNA: TGTGCCAGCAGCTTATGGGGGGGCCCTAGCACAGATACGCAGTATTTT. As protein: CASSLWGGPSTDTQYF.

This clonotype has a count of ten or more. The V and J genes are TRBV25-1 and TRBJ1-2; D is undetermined. This CDR3 contains 13 residues. Trimming cost V 2 bases and J 4 bases, with 8 bases left between them. The germline gives CDR1 MGHDK, CDR2 SYGVNS. The CDR3 nucleotides are TGTGCCAGCAGTGAAAGGCCGTTCTATGGCTACACCTTC. Residues: CASSERPFYGYTF.

The rearrangement links TRBV20-1 to TRBJ2-3, with TRBD2 identical over 8 bases. The CDR3 covers 13 residues. CDR1 DFQATT and CDR2 SNEGSKA come from the germline V gene (reference sequence). V lost 2 bases and J lost 3; bases outside the gene matches: 1. Written as DNA, the CDR3 is TGCAGTGCTAGATCGGGGGGGACAGATACGCAGTATTTT. Translating it yields CSARSGGTDTQYF.

DNA for the CDR3: TGTGCCAGCAGCCAATCTTATCCGGGAAGGAATTCACCCCTCCACTTT. This gives the protein CASSQSYPGRNSPLHF. The chain uses TRBV3-1 and TRBJ1-6; D is uncertain. Between the trimmed V and J ends, which lost 2 bases and 7 bases, there was a span of 15 bases. The germline V gene has CDR1 LGHDT and CDR2 YNNKEL (reference sequence). The CDR3 consists of 16 residues.

In its sample, this clonotype was seen a few times. The V call is TRBV6-5, the J call TRBJ2-7; D gene ambiguous. There are 13 residues in the CDR3. Germline V gene lookup returns CDR1 MNHEY and CDR2 SVGAGI. V was shortened by 8 bases and J by 10 bases, with 21 bases between the two germline ends. The chain's CDR3 is CASRPLLGRAQYF. CDR3 bases: TGTGCCAGCCGCCCCCTTTTGGGCCGTGCCCAGTACTTC.

Ten or more counts support this clonotype. The chain has TRBV28 and TRBJ2-1; TRBD1 or TRBD2 may be the D gene (7 bases each). The germline V gene has CDR1 MDHEN and CDR2 SYDVKM. This CDR3 region has 16 residues. Trimming removed 5 bases at V and 0 bases at J, with 14 bases between. The CDR3 reads CASSGRGLSSYNEQFF. CDR3 bases: TGTGCCAGCAGTGGGAGGGGGCTGAGCTCCTACAATGAGCAGTTCTTC. Variable domain in full (rest from reference TRBV28 and TRBJ2-1): DVKVTQSSRYLVKRTGEKVFLECVQDMDHENMFWYRQDPGLGLRLIYFSYDVKMKEKGDIPEGYSVSREKKERFSLILESASTNQTSMYLCASSGRGLSSYNEQFFGPGTRLTVL.

The genes are TRBV7-2 and TRBJ2-1; 7 bases map to TRBD1. V was clipped by 2 bases and J by 2 bases; unmatched bases: 9. This CDR3 spans 17 amino acids. Looked up from germline, CDR1 is SGHTA and CDR2 is FQGNSA. The CDR3 region is CASSLRLGTEPYNEQFF. CDR3 nucleotides: TGTGCCAGCAGCTTAAGGCTCGGGACAGAGCCCTACAATGAGCAGTTCTTC.

This clonotype has a handful of counts. This chain joins TRBV3-1 and TRBJ1-5; 7 nucleotides line up with TRBD1. V lost 6 bases and J lost 6; bases outside the gene matches: 8. This CDR3 is built from 14 residues. Germline values: CDR1 LGHDT, CDR2 YNNKEL (reference sequence). The CDR3 sequence: CASSRGQGSQPQHF. In DNA form, the CDR3 reads TGTGCCAGCAGTAGGGGGCAGGGGAGTCAGCCCCAGCATTTT. Full variable domain (outside the CDR3, taken from reference TRBV3-1 and TRBJ1-5): DTAVSQTPKYLVTQMGNDKSIKCEQNLGHDTMYWYKQDSKKFLKIMFSYNNKELIINETVPNRFSPKSPDKAHLNLHINSLELGDSAVYFCASSRGQGSQPQHFGDGTRLSIL.

This chain connects TRBV9 to TRBJ2-5; 12 nucleotides align to TRBD2. Germline CDR1 and CDR2: SGDLS and YYNGEE. The CDR3 is made up of 14 amino acids. As DNA, the CDR3 is TGTTTGCCGGCTAGCGGGGGGGCCCGGGAGACCCAGTACTTC. Translation: CLPASGGARETQYF.

The chain has TRBV28 and TRBJ2-7; D not resolved. The V end lost 3 bases, the J end lost 2 bases, and 11 bases lay between the germline ends. CDR1 MDHEN and CDR2 SYDVKM come from the germline V gene. The length of the CDR3 is 14 residues. CDR3 nucleotide sequence: TGTGCCAGCAGTTTCACCTTCGACCCCTACGAGCAGTACTTC. It translates to CASSFTFDPYEQYF.

The chain has TRBV29-1 and TRBJ2-6; possible D gene TRBD1, 8 bases. CDR1 is SQVTM and CDR2 is ANQGSEA in the germline V gene. With 6 bases removed from V and 0 bases from J, the gap between germline ends came to 18 bases. The CDR3 loop spans 17 amino acids. The CDR3 region is CSVAPTGGDSGANVLTF. In DNA form, the CDR3 reads TGCAGCGTGGCTCCCACAGGGGGGGACTCTGGGGCCAACGTCCTGACTTTC.

This clonotype was counted between two and nine times. V is TRBV7-2 and J is TRBJ2-5, with D possibly matching TRBD1 (7 bases). The J call may be in error: the DNA end matches TRBJ2-7 better. CDR1 and CDR2 from the germline V gene are SGHTA and FQGNSA. The CDR3 covers 14 residues. The CDR3 DNA reads TGTGCCAGCAGCAGGGGCAGGGGGGACTACGAGCAGTACTTC. Its translation is CASSRGRGDYEQYF.

This sequence joins TRBV5-1 and TRBJ2-7, with D possibly called TRBD1 or TRBD2 (5 bases each). The V gene lost 2 bases and the J gene lost 1 base, with 13 bases spanning the gap. CDR1 is SGHRS, CDR2 YFSETQ, per germline. The CDR3 runs 15 residues. The CDR3: CASSFTGPASYEQYF. CDR3 DNA sequence: TGCGCCAGCAGCTTTACGGGGCCCGCTTCCTACGAGCAGTACTTC.

The chain is built from TRBV2 and TRBJ1-2, with TRBD1 identical over 9 bases. Per germline, CDR1 SNHLY and CDR2 FYNNEI. The CDR3 length is 16 residues. Trimming took 4 bases from V and 0 from J; bases not matched to a gene: 6. The CDR3 DNA sequence: TGTGCCAGCAGTGGAACGAGACAGGGGGCTAACTATGGCTACACCTTC. Protein sequence: CASSGTRQGANYGYTF. Combining the CDR3 with reference TRBV2 and TRBJ1-2 gives the whole variable domain EPEVTQTPSHQVTQMGQEVILRCVPISNHLYFYWYRQILGQKVEFLVSFYNNEISEKSEIFDDQFSVERPDGSNFTLKIRSTKLEDSAMYFCASSGTRQGANYGYTFGSGTRLTVV.

This clonotype was detected only a few times. The genes are TRBV7-2 and TRBJ1-2; possibly TRBD1 for D (5 bases). V was clipped by 7 bases and J by 8 bases, with 20 bases between them. The CDR3 sequence is 14 residues long. The germline gives CDR1 SGHTA, CDR2 FQGNSA. For the CDR3, the DNA is TGTGCCAGCAACCTAGACAGTCGACCGGGGGGCTACACCTTC. This translates into CASNLDSRPGGYTF.

CDR3 coding DNA: TGTGCCAGCAGCCGCCAGCCTGGGGGCGAGCAGTACTTC. It encodes CASSRQPGGEQYF. This chain links TRBV28 with TRBJ2-4; the D call may be TRBD1 or TRBD2 (5 bases each). The J call is doubtful: the DNA matches TRBJ2-7 better. Germline CDR1 MDHEN, CDR2 SYDVKM. This CDR3 is built from 13 residues.

The chain combines TRBV6-2 or TRBV6-3 with TRBJ2-3; D possibly corresponds to TRBD2 (5 bases). Trimming removed 7 bases at V and 2 bases at J, with 13 bases between. Germline V lookup: CDR1 MNHEY, CDR2 SVGEGT. This CDR3 region has 14 residues. CDR3 region: CASKEAGVTDTQYF. The CDR3 bases are TGTGCCAGCAAGGAGGCCGGGGTCACAGATACGCAGTATTTT.

V and J are TRBV12-3 or TRBV12-4 and TRBJ1-5; 8 bases agree with TRBD1. V lost 0 bases to trimming and J lost 7 bases; unmatched junction nucleotides: 8. CDR3 length: 16 residues. The CDR3 nucleotides read TGTGCCAGCAGTTTAGCCGGGACAGGCAGGGGACAGCCCCAGCATTTT. It yields the protein CASSLAGTGRGQPQHF.

The V call is TRBV12-3 or TRBV12-4, the J call TRBJ1-2; 9 positions agree with TRBD1. The CDR3 length is 13 residues. V shed 6 bases and J 6 bases; nucleotides not matched to a gene: 5. This CDR3 reads CASSPRTGDGYTF. In DNA form, the CDR3 reads TGTGCCAGCAGCCCGCGGACAGGGGATGGCTACACCTTC.

This clonotype has only a few counts. The rearrangement uses TRBV6-1 and TRBJ2-5; perhaps TRBD1 as D (6 bases). From germline, CDR1 is MNHNS and CDR2 SASEGT. The CDR3 runs 15 residues. V gave up 3 bases and J gave up 4 bases, with 15 bases separating them. For the CDR3, the DNA is TGTGCCAGCAGTGAGGGGGCGATTTCGGGAGAGACCCAGTACTTC. Encoded protein: CASSEGAISGETQYF.